The clone carrying this T cell receptor beta chain was detected only a few times. What it binds is not known. This sample is part of a study of sequential checkpoint blockade in melanoma. About the research overall: After nivolumab or ipilimumab alone, roughly 20 patients had week-13 rebiopsies. Points from the study as a whole: Clinical benefit was about 30 times likelier when tumor T-cell fraction and clonality increased. Response in arm A was associated with pretreatment TIL clonality.

Stated treatment: randomized to nivolumab then ipilimumab (arm A) or the reverse (arm B). TCRdb's copy holds only in-frame clones and misses some; the assay was immunoSEQ multiplex PCR. The sample has 35,000 to 40,000 clones, under 35% seen once. The specimen comprised tumor tissue (inferred from file names), sampled from a patient given nivolumab and ipilimumab in sequence. The TCR was taken from a human donor with melanoma.

The CDR3 DNA reads TGTGCCAGCAGCTTTCAGGGTTCTGCAGAGACCCAGTACTTC. Encoded protein: CASSFQGSAETQYF. The chain uses TRBV7-4 and TRBJ2-5; the D gene is possibly TRBD1 (5 bases). The CDR3 is 14 amino acids. Germline V gene lookup returns CDR1 SGHVT and CDR2 SQSDAQ. V dropped 3 bases and J dropped 4 bases, with 12 bases sitting between them.